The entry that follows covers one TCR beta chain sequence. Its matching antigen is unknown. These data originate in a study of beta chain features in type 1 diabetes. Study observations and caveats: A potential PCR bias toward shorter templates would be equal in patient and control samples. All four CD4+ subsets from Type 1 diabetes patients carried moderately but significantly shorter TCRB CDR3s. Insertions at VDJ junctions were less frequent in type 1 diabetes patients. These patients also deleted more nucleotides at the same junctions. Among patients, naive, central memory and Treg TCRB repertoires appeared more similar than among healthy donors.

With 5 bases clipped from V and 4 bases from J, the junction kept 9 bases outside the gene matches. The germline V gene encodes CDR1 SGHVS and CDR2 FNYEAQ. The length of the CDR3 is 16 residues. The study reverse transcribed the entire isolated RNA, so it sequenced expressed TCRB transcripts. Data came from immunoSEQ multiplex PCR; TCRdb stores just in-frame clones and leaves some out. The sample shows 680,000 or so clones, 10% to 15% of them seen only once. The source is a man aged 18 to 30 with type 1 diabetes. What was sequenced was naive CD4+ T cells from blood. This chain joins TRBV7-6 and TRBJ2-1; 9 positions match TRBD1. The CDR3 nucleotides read TGTGCCAGCAGCCGAGGTGGGACAGGGCCTTACAATGAGCAGTTCTTC. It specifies CASSRGGTGPYNEQFF.